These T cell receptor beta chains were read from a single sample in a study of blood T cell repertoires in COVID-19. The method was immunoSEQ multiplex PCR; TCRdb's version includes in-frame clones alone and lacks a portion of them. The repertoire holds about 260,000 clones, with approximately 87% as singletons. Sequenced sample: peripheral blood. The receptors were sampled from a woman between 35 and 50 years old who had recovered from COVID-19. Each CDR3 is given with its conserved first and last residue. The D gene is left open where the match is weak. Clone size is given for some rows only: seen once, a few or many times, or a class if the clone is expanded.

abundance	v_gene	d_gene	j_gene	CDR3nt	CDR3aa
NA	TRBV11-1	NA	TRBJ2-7	TGTGCCAGCAGCTTAGTGGCCACGACCTACGAGCAGTACTTC	CASSLVATTYEQYF
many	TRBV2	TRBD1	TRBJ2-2	TGTGCCAGCAGCCGCCTCGGACAGGGAGCCCCCGGGGAGCTGTTTTTT	CASSRLGQGAPGELFF
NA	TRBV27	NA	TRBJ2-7	TGTGCCAGCAGGTCACAGGGCTACGAGCAGTACTTC	CASRSQGYEQYF
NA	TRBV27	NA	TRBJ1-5	TGTGCCAGCAGTTTAACGGAGAGGCAGGGCTACAATCAGCCCCAGCATTTT	CASSLTERQGYNQPQHF
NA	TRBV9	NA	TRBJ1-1	TGTGCCAGCAGCTTAGACAGGAACACTGAAGCTTTCTTT	CASSLDRNTEAFF
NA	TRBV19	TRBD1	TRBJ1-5	TGTGCCAGTAGCGTCGGGACAGGACGAAATCAGCCCCAGCATTTT	CASSVGTGRNQPQHF
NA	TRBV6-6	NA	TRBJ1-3	TGTGCCAGCACACCAGACGGACAAATTGGAAACACCATATATTTT	CASTPDGQIGNTIYF
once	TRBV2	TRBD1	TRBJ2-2	TGTGCCAGCAGTGGACAGGGGGCATTTACCGGGGAGCTGTTTTTT	CASSGQGAFTGELFF
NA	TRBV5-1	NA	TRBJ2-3	TGCGCCAGCAGCTTGGGACTTTTGACAGATACGCAGTATTTT	CASSLGLLTDTQYF
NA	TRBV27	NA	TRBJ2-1	TGTGCCAGCAGTTTATGGGCAGTAGAATACAATGAGCAGTTCTTC	CASSLWAVEYNEQFF
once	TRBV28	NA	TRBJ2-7	TGTGCCAGCAGCCTCACCCTAACTGAGCAGTACTTC	CASSLTLTEQYF
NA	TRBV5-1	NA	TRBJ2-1	TGCGCCAGCAGCTTTAGCTCTCAGTCCTACAATGAGCAGTTCTTC	CASSFSSQSYNEQFF
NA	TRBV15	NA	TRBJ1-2	TGTGCCACCAGCAGAGGGAGGCAAGGCGGCTACACCTTC	CATSRGRQGGYTF
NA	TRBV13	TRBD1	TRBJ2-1	TGTGCCAGCAGCTCCGGACAGGTTTCCTACAATGAGCAGTTCTTC	CASSSGQVSYNEQFF
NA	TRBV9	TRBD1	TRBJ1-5	TGTGCCAGCAGCGGACAAAACGGGGGGGACAGGGTCGTGCGTAGCAATCAGCCCCAGCATTTT	CASSGQNGGDRVVRSNQPQHF
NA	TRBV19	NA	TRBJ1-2	TGTGCCAGTAGTCTCGGTAGCCCTCGCGGGTGGACCTTC	CASSLGSPRGWTF
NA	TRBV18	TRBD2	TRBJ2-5	TGTGCCAGCTCTCTAGCGGAGGAGACCCAGTACTTC	CASSLAEETQYF
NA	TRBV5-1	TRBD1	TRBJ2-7	TGCGCCAGCCACCGGGACAGCTCCTACGAGCAGTACTTC	CASHRDSSYEQYF
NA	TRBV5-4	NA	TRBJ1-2	TGTGCCAGCAGCTCGTCAGGGGATGGCTACACCTTC	CASSSSGDGYTF
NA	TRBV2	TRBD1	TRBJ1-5	TGTGCCAGCAGCAAGGCCCCGGGACAGGGGCATCAGCCCCAGCATTTT	CASSKAPGQGHQPQHF
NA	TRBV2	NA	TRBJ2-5	TGTGCCAGCAGTGACCTTACAGGGCCAGAGACCCAGTACTTC	CASSDLTGPETQYF
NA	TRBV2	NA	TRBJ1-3	TGTGCCAGCAGTGAAGGCAGGGCAGGAAACACCATATATTTT	CASSEGRAGNTIYF
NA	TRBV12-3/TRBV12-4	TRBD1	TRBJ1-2	TGTGCCAGCAGCCAGGGACAGTACTATGGCTACACCTTC	CASSQGQYYGYTF
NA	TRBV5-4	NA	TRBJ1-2	TGTGCCAGCAGCCGGGGGGTCCCCTATGGCTACACCTTC	CASSRGVPYGYTF
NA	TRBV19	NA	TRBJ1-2	TGTGCCAGTATGAGAGCGGGGCGCCATGGCTACACCTTC	CASMRAGRHGYTF
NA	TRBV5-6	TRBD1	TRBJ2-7	TGTGCCAGCAGCTTGGGCGCAGGGGGCCCCTACGAGCAGTACTTC	CASSLGAGGPYEQYF
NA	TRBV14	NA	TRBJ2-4	TGTGCCAGCAGCCAATACAGGGAGGGGATTCAGTACTTC	CASSQYREGIQYF
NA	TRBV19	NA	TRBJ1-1	TGTGCCAGTACTGTCACTGCGGGGACTGAAGCTTTCTTT	CASTVTAGTEAFF
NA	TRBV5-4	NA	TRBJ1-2	TGTGCCAGCAGCTTGGGGCAGTTCAGAGGCTATGGCTACACCTTC	CASSLGQFRGYGYTF
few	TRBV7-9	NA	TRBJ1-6	TGTGCCAGCAGCTCCGGGACAATCGATTCACCCCTCCACTTT	CASSSGTIDSPLHF
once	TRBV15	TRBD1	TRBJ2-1	TGTGCCACCAGCAGAGCACCGGGACAGGGGGCTGAGCAGTTCTTC	CATSRAPGQGAEQFF
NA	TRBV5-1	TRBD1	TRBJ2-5	TGCGCCAGCAGCTCCGGACCAAAAGGACAGGGTCAGACCCAGTACTTC	CASSSGPKGQGQTQYF
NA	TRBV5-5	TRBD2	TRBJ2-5	TGTGCCAGCAGCCAACCTAGCGGGGGGCAAGAGACCCAGTACTTC	CASSQPSGGQETQYF
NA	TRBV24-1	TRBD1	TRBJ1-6	TGTGCCACCAGACCCAGGGGGGACCACTATAATTCACCCCTCCACTTT	CATRPRGDHYNSPLHF
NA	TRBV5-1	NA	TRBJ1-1	TGCGCCAGCACCGGGGGAACTGAAGCTTTCTTT	CASTGGTEAFF
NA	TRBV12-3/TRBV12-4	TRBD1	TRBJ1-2	TGTGCCAGCAGCCGGGACAGGGACAAGGGCTACACCTTC	CASSRDRDKGYTF